Reported below is one T cell receptor (beta chain). Its antigen is not known. Trimming removed 2 bases from V and 4 bases from J, with 12 bases in between. CDR1 is SGHAT, CDR2 FQNNGV, per germline. This CDR3 spans 15 amino acids. The data were obtained in a study of cytomegalovirus exposure and HLA in healthy donors. Amplification used 60 Vbeta primers and 13 Jbeta primers. This table comes from immunoSEQ multiplex PCR, and its TCRdb copy is limited to in-frame clones, with some not included. The sample lists around 85,000 clones, about four fifths seen once, with 32% in the top ten. Study-wide findings and caveats: Previously analyzed data showed that most TCR beta V segments were productive at a frequency of about 90% or about 30%.

The sequence derives from a man aged 45-65 years in good health and CMV-seropositive. The chain is built from TRBV11-2 and TRBJ2-1, with D unclear. The specimen was PBMCs. CDR3: CASSLLGGGYNEQFF. The CDR3 nucleotides read TGTGCCAGCAGCTTACTCGGCGGTGGATACAATGAGCAGTTCTTC.